The rows below give T cell receptor beta chains drawn from one sample of a study of shared T cell receptors in the human thymus. The data were produced by immunoSEQ multiplex PCR, yet TCRdb's version contains in-frame clones alone and is incomplete. The table includes roughly 550,000 clones, about four fifths detected once. Another study also made use of these data, one on human thymus T cells.

The sequenced sample consisted of thymocytes. Receptors originate from a boy in the first two years of life with a congenital heart defect. The CDR3 runs from the conserved cysteine through the conserved F or W. Each record gives: V gene, D gene, clone size, J gene, CDR3 protein, CDR3 DNA. A D gene is named only where the DNA matches it firmly. Expanded clones are given a class, and other clones once, few, many or no size at all.

TRBV29-1	TRBD1	.	TRBJ1-2	CSVGGTGDGYTF	TGCAGCGTTGGCGGGACAGGGGATGGCTACACCTTC
TRBV9	.	.	TRBJ2-7	CASTIDRWPGEQYF	TGTGCCAGCACCATCGACAGGTGGCCTGGCGAGCAGTACTTC
TRBV7-3	TRBD2	.	TRBJ2-7	CASSSGTSEIHEQYF	TGTGCCAGCAGCTCCGGGACTAGTGAAATCCACGAGCAGTACTTC
TRBV30	.	.	TRBJ2-3	CAWTSSLDTDTQYF	TGTGCCTGGACAAGCTCCCTCGACACAGATACGCAGTATTTT
TRBV4-3	.	.	TRBJ1-2	CASSQETPSDGNGYTF	TGCGCCAGCAGCCAAGAAACCCCCTCCGACGGGAATGGCTACACCTTC
TRBV4-3	.	once	TRBJ2-7	CASSQDLVLGDCHHSYEQYF	TGCGCCAGCAGCCAAGATCTGGTCTTAGGCGACTGCCACCACTCCTACGAGCAGTACTTC
TRBV19	.	.	TRBJ2-1	CASSGSVNEQFF	TGTGCCAGTAGTGGGAGCGTAAATGAGCAGTTCTTC
TRBV6-5	TRBD1	.	TRBJ1-2	CASSQRTGYYGYTF	TGTGCCAGCAGCCAACGGACAGGGTACTATGGCTACACCTTC
TRBV5-6	TRBD1	.	TRBJ2-5	CASSSETGGRETQYF	TGTGCCAGCAGCTCGGAGACAGGGGGCCGGGAGACCCAGTACTTC
TRBV21-1	.	.	TRBJ2-1	CASPSGLKCENEQFF	TGTGCCAGCCCCAGTGGACTCAAATGCGAGAATGAGCAGTTCTTC
TRBV4-3	.	few	TRBJ2-1	CASSSRVSYNEQFF	TGCGCCAGCAGCTCGAGGGTCTCCTACAATGAGCAGTTCTTC
TRBV11-2	TRBD2	.	TRBJ2-3	CASSLDQSGRARTDTQYF	TGTGCCAGCAGCTTAGATCAGAGCGGGAGGGCCCGCACAGATACGCAGTATTTT
TRBV12-5	.	.	TRBJ1-5	CASGLEETVDYSNQPQHF	TGTGCTAGTGGTTTGGAAGAAACAGTGGACTATAGCAATCAGCCCCAGCATTTT
TRBV25-1	TRBD2	.	TRBJ2-1	CASRRTSGGCNEQFF	TGTGCCAGCAGGCGGACTAGCGGGGGGTGCAATGAGCAGTTCTTC
TRBV15	.	.	TRBJ2-7	CATSRQVHPYEQYF	TGTGCCACCAGCCGACAGGTCCACCCCTACGAGCAGTACTTC
TRBV7-2	.	once	TRBJ2-7	CASSQVQGRMEQYF	TGTGCCAGCAGCCAAGTGCAGGGGCGTATGGAGCAGTACTTC
TRBV28	TRBD1	.	TRBJ2-7	CASSLGPGQGPYEQYF	TGTGCCAGCAGTTTAGGACCGGGACAGGGACCGTACGAGCAGTACTTC
TRBV19	TRBD1	.	TRBJ1-1	CASSIPGGAGTEAFF	TGTGCCAGTAGTATACCAGGGGGCGCGGGCACTGAAGCTTTCTTT
TRBV7-6	TRBD1	.	TRBJ2-7	CASSPGQGGYEQYF	TGTGCCAGCAGCCCAGGACAGGGTGGCTACGAGCAGTACTTC
TRBV9	TRBD1	.	TRBJ1-3	CASSPLDRAGGNTIYF	TGTGCCAGCAGCCCTCTGGACAGGGCGGGTGGAAACACCATATATTTT
TRBV11-2	.	.	TRBJ1-4	CASSLAGKKKLFF	TGTGCCAGCAGCTTAGCAGGGAAAAAAAAACTGTTTTTT
TRBV14	TRBD1	.	TRBJ1-4	CASSPWTGGGNEKLFF	TGTGCCAGCAGCCCTTGGACAGGGGGCGGTAATGAAAAACTGTTTTTT
TRBV9	.	few	TRBJ1-2	CASSVAPTGEDGYTF	TGTGCCAGCAGCGTAGCCCCGACGGGGGAAGATGGCTACACCTTC
TRBV5-1	TRBD2	.	TRBJ2-3	CASRTSGRATDTQYF	TGCGCCAGCAGAACTAGCGGGAGGGCCACAGATACGCAGTATTTT
TRBV5-1	TRBD1	.	TRBJ2-1	CASSSDREPYNEQFF	TGCGCCAGCAGCTCCGACAGGGAACCCTACAATGAGCAGTTCTTC